The clone carrying this T cell receptor (beta chain) has only one observation. No antigen is known for it. Assay: immunoSEQ multiplex PCR; the TCRdb copy retains only in-frame clones and omits some. Here the sample spans around 65,000 clones, approximately 88% being singletons. There was relapse after autologous stem cell transplantation in every patient, and there was variation in brentuximab vedotin exposure. The record originates from a study of PD-1 blockade in classical Hodgkin lymphoma. The length of the CDR3 is 14 residues. CDR1 and CDR2 from the germline V gene are SGHTA and FQGNSA. Trimming stripped 6 bases from V and 6 bases from J, with 15 bases between. Findings of the study overall: Underlying causes for the observed repertoire differences were not defined, possibly disease activity or prior therapy. Any patient who commenced nivolumab under 1 year after ASCT was excluded. Newly diagnosed patients were reported to start with lower TCR diversity than healthy donors.

The specimen comprised peripheral blood mononuclear cells (PBMCs), sampled at baseline. This chain joins TRBV7-2 and TRBJ2-1; either TRBD1 or TRBD2 may fit D (5 bases each). The receptor was isolated from a human donor with classical Hodgkin lymphoma. This CDR3 reads CASRPGAQFNEQFF. The CDR3, as DNA: TGTGCCAGCAGACCCGGGGCGCAATTCAATGAGCAGTTCTTC.